One sample yielded the 29 T cell receptor beta chains listed below, sequenced in a study of vaccination and CD4 T cells after COVID-19. Their specific antigens are unknown. Scientists ran DNA taken from cultured CD4+ T cells through the Oncomine TCR Beta short-read assay for sequencing. TCRdb re-derived calls from the PCR reads in MiXCR, one entry per CDR3 protein. Of roughly 14,000 distinct CDR3 sequences in the sample, 40% to 50% were seen once. The treatment here: approximately 9-day PBMC culture with coronavirus spike peptide pools or control peptides (ViraFEST assay). Sample: cultured CD4+ T cells from blood, taken after SARS-CoV-2 vaccination. The receptors come from a human donor with COVID-19.

The chain recombines TRBV10-1 with TRBJ1-4, with D possibly being TRBD1 (6 bases). CDR3 size: 14 residues. Germline-derived CDR1 and CDR2 are WNHNN and SYGVQD (reference sequence). Trimming took off 4 bases at V and 8 bases at J, with 14 bases between the two ends. The CDR3 DNA is TGCGCCAGCAGTGCGGGGGGCCGCGAGGAAAAACTGTTTTTT. Residues: CASSAGGREEKLFF.

The gene calls are TRBV12-3 or TRBV12-4 and TRBJ1-1, with unresolved D. CDR3 length equals 13 residues. Trimming took 3 bases from V and 3 from J, leaving 8 bases between them. The CDR3 sequence is CASSFKRDTEAFF. The CDR3 DNA follows: TGTGCCAGCAGTTTCAAGAGGGACACTGAAGCTTTCTTT.

Here the CDR3 reads CASQGQGAGQPQHF. The CDR3 region has the DNA TGTGCCAGCCAGGGACAGGGGGCGGGACAGCCCCAGCATTTT. The genes are TRBV19 and TRBJ1-5; 12 bases match TRBD1. The CDR3 runs 14 residues. Germline CDR1 reads LNHDA; CDR2 reads SQIVND (reference sequence). The V gene end was trimmed by 9 bases and the J gene end by 7 bases; junction bases not matched to a gene: 7.

The chain joins TRBV20-1 to TRBJ2-3; TRBD1 aligns across 8 bases. With 3 bases clipped from V and 0 bases from J, the junction kept 5 bases outside the gene matches. In germline, CDR1 is DFQATT, CDR2 SNEGSKA (reference sequence). The CDR3 is 15 amino acids. DNA for the CDR3: TGCAGTGCTAGCGCCGGGACAGGTAGCACAGATACGCAGTATTTT. Translation gives CSASAGTGSTDTQYF.

V gene TRBV27 combines with J gene TRBJ1-5, with no clear D. Germline CDR1 MNHEY, CDR2 SMNVEV (reference sequence). This CDR3 is built from 14 residues. With 2 bases removed from V and 2 bases from J, the gap between germline ends came to 7 bases. CDR3 sequence: CASSLTSGNQPQHF. In DNA form, the CDR3 reads TGTGCCAGCAGTTTAACCAGTGGCAATCAGCCCCAGCATTTT.

This chain joins TRBV7-9 and TRBJ1-2; D may be TRBD1 (5 bases). Trimming shortened V by 2 bases and J by 4 bases, and 14 bases separated the two germline ends. Germline CDR1 SEHNR, CDR2 FQNEAQ (reference sequence). This CDR3 is 15 amino acids long. The CDR3 DNA is TGTGCCAGCAGCTTAATAGGGGAGGGGATCTATGGCTACACCTTC. Encoded protein: CASSLIGEGIYGYTF.

The rearrangement joins TRBV7-2 to TRBJ2-7, with a weak D call TRBD2 (5 bases). V dropped 10 bases and J dropped 5 bases, with 24 bases sitting between them. CDR3 length: 15 residues. CDR1 and CDR2 from the germline V gene are SGHTA and FQGNSA. The CDR3 DNA is TGTGCCATCAAGCTTAGTACTAGTAAATCCGACGAGCAGTACTTC. Residues: CAIKLSTSKSDEQYF.

The chain employs TRBV28 and TRBJ1-1; tentative D call: TRBD1 (6 bases). This CDR3 region has 12 residues. Germline V lookup: CDR1 MDHEN, CDR2 SYDVKM. V was clipped by 4 bases and J by 3 bases, with 6 bases between them. CDR3 coding DNA: TGTGCCAGCAGTTCAGGGGACACTGAAGCTTTCTTT. Protein: CASSSGDTEAFF.

The J gene is TRBJ1-2, the V gene TRBV9; possibly TRBD1 for D (6 bases). Trimming removed 3 bases from V and 8 bases from J, with 14 bases in between. This CDR3 spans 13 amino acids. Per germline, CDR1 SGDLS and CDR2 YYNGEE. The DNA of the CDR3 is TGTGCCAGCAGCGACCACAGGGCGGGGGGCTACACCTTC. It translates to CASSDHRAGGYTF.

V and J are TRBV20-1 and TRBJ1-1, with TRBD1 identical over 8 bases. The V gene's germline CDR1 is DFQATT and CDR2 SNEGSKA (reference sequence). V shed 2 bases and J 1 base; nucleotides not matched to a gene: 6. The CDR3 sequence is 15 residues long. The CDR3 protein is CSARRGTGENTEAFF. The CDR3 DNA is TGCAGTGCTAGAAGGGGGACAGGAGAGAACACTGAAGCTTTCTTT.

In its sample, this clonotype was seen once. This chain links TRBV5-5 with TRBJ2-5, with TRBD2 matching over 9 bases. The CDR3 has 16 residues. J gave up 2 bases and V 4 bases, and 9 bases lay outside the gene matches. Per germline, CDR1 SGHKS and CDR2 YYEKEE (reference sequence). CDR3 DNA: TGTGCCAGCAGCACCAGGGCTAGCGGGAAACAAGAGACCCAGTACTTC. Protein product: CASSTRASGKQETQYF.

This clonotype was recorded only once. The chain carries TRBV6-1 and TRBJ2-4, with D tentatively TRBD1 (5 bases). The V gene lost 6 bases and the J gene lost 0 bases, with 15 bases spanning the gap. The CDR3 spans 16 residues. CDR1 is MNHNS and CDR2 is SASEGT in the germline V gene. CDR3 residues: CASSSRQTVAKNIQYF. Written as DNA, the CDR3 is TGTGCCAGCAGCTCTAGACAGACCGTAGCCAAAAACATTCAGTACTTC.

This clonotype was seen a handful of times. The chain combines TRBV7-6 with TRBJ1-2; the D gene is possibly TRBD1 (5 bases). This CDR3 region has 14 residues. Trimming shortened V by 5 bases and J by 6 bases, and 16 bases separated the two germline ends. Germline CDR1 SGHVS, CDR2 FNYEAQ. CDR3 nucleotide sequence: TGTGCCAGCAGCCCACGGCGAGGGGTGGATGGCTACACCTTC. Translation gives CASSPRRGVDGYTF.

There are a few counts of this clonotype. The chain couples TRBV27 to TRBJ1-5, with D possibly matching TRBD1 (6 bases). V lost 5 bases and J 4 bases, leaving 9 bases between the germline ends. The CDR3 length is 13 residues. Germline CDR1 MNHEY, CDR2 SMNVEV (reference sequence). As DNA, the CDR3 is TGTGCCAGCAGTCTGGACAGAAATCAGCCCCAGCATTTT. Its translation: CASSLDRNQPQHF.

With regard to this clonotype: The junction and the germline gene differ at one end; a read error may be behind it. The chain has TRBV7-7 and TRBJ2-5, with 10 bases fitting TRBD1. The CDR3 loop spans 15 amino acids. From germline, CDR1 is SSHAT and CDR2 FNYEAQ (reference sequence). The CDR3 region has the DNA TGTGCTAGCAGCCCACTTCCGGGACAGGGGGAGACCCAGTACTTC. Protein: CASSPLPGQGETQYF.

The chain links TRBV6-1 to TRBJ2-7; TRBD2 aligns across 8 bases. V dropped 8 bases and J dropped 3; count of bases not matched to a gene: 6. Germline CDR1 reads MNHNS; CDR2 reads SASEGT. CDR3 size: 13 residues. In nucleotides, the CDR3 is TGTGCCAGCGGGGACGGGGGGGTCTACGAGCAGTACTTC. This codes for CASGDGGVYEQYF.

The rearrangement uses TRBV20-1 and TRBJ2-5; 9 bases fit TRBD1. The CDR3 runs 16 residues. Germline V gene data show CDR1 as DFQATT and CDR2 as SNEGSKA (reference sequence). Trimming cost V 3 bases and J 3 bases; bases outside gene matches: 11. The DNA for the CDR3 is TGCAGTGCTAGGGGGGCGGCTGGGACAGGGAAAGAGACCCAGTACTTC. It translates to CSARGAAGTGKETQYF.

This clonotype was observed a few times. The V and J genes are TRBV30 and TRBJ1-2, with D maybe TRBD1 (6 bases). Germline V CDR1 and CDR2: GTSNPN, SVGIG (reference sequence). With 0 bases removed from V and 6 bases from J, the gap between germline ends came to 8 bases. CDR3 size: 12 residues. The CDR3 loop is CAWSVRQDGYTF. The CDR3 coding sequence is TGTGCCTGGAGTGTCCGACAGGATGGCTACACCTTC.

The table lists this clonotype with a few counts. This chain links TRBV6-4 with TRBJ2-4, with D possibly TRBD2 on 5 matching bases. With 4 bases removed from V and 6 bases from J, the gap between germline ends came to 10 bases. The V gene's germline CDR1 is MRHNA and CDR2 SNTAGT. The CDR3 consists of 13 residues. CDR3 nucleotide sequence: TGTGCCAGCAGTGTCGGGGTCGGAAACATTCAGTACTTC. It is translated as CASSVGVGNIQYF.

This chain uses TRBV10-2 with TRBJ1-6; D remains unclear. Germline CDR1 is WSHSY and CDR2 is SAAADI. This CDR3 has 14 amino acids. Between the trimmed V and J ends, which lost 2 bases and 7 bases, there was a span of 9 bases. CDR3 in DNA: TGCGCCAGCAGTGAGATGGGGTCCAATTCACCCCTCCACTTT. Translation: CASSEMGSNSPLHF.

The rearrangement links TRBV19 to TRBJ1-1, with D tentatively TRBD1 (6 bases). In germline, CDR1 is LNHDA, CDR2 SQIVND (reference sequence). The CDR3 loop spans 14 amino acids. Trimming stripped 5 bases from V and 8 bases from J, with 18 bases between. CDR3 residues: CASSLRTAMPEAFF. CDR3 sequence (DNA): TGTGCCAGTAGTCTCCGGACAGCAATGCCAGAAGCTTTCTTT. Using reference TRBV19 and TRBJ1-1 for the parts outside the CDR3, the full variable domain is DGGITQSPKYLFRKEGQNVTLSCEQNLNHDAMYWYRQDPGQGLRLIYYSQIVNDFQKGDIAEGYSVSREKKESFPLTVTSAQKNPTAFYLCASSLRTAMPEAFFGQGTRLTVV.

The chain carries TRBV6-1 and TRBJ1-5, with 10 bases fitting TRBD1. The V and J ends lost 6 bases and 0 bases, in that order; junction bases with no gene match: 5. Germline-derived CDR1 and CDR2 are MNHNS and SASEGT. This CDR3 comprises 16 residues. Here the CDR3 DNA reads TGTGCCAGCAGCCCACGGACAGGGGGTAGCAATCAGCCCCAGCATTTT. Protein product: CASSPRTGGSNQPQHF.

This clonotype was seen just once. This chain links TRBV11-2 with TRBJ2-5, with TRBD2 identical over 8 bases. V was pared by 5 bases and J by 5 bases, with 10 bases of the junction left unmatched. Germline V lookup: CDR1 SGHAT, CDR2 FQNNGV. The CDR3 covers 15 residues. The CDR3 sequence is CASSDRTSRGETQYF. As DNA, the CDR3 is TGTGCCAGCAGCGACCGGACTAGCCGGGGCGAGACCCAGTACTTC.

This sequence joins TRBV19 and TRBJ2-5, with D unresolved. V lost 0 bases and J lost 6, with 8 bases in between. The CDR3 loop spans 13 amino acids. Germline CDR1 and CDR2: LNHDA and SQIVND (reference sequence). The CDR3 nucleotides are TGTGCCAGTAGTATAGAACGTTTGAAGACCCAGTACTTC. Translation gives CASSIERLKTQYF. Full variable domain (rest looked up from reference TRBV19 and TRBJ2-5): DGGITQSPKYLFRKEGQNVTLSCEQNLNHDAMYWYRQDPGQGLRLIYYSQIVNDFQKGDIAEGYSVSREKKESFPLTVTSAQKNPTAFYLCASSIERLKTQYFGPGTRLLVL.

The chain recombines TRBV28 with TRBJ1-3; 7 bases line up with TRBD1. V was pared by 6 bases and J by 2 bases, with 7 bases of the junction left unmatched. In germline, CDR1 is MDHEN, CDR2 SYDVKM. This CDR3 spans 15 amino acids. CDR3 in DNA: TGTGCCAGCAGAGAACAGGGGATCACTGGAAACACCATATATTTT. Encoded protein: CASREQGITGNTIYF. The full variable domain, completed using reference TRBV28 and TRBJ1-3, is DVKVTQSSRYLVKRTGEKVFLECVQDMDHENMFWYRQDPGLGLRLIYFSYDVKMKEKGDIPEGYSVSREKKERFSLILESASTNQTSMYLCASREQGITGNTIYFGEGSWLTVV.

This clonotype was found a few times. V is TRBV29-1 and J is TRBJ1-2, with D maybe TRBD1 (6 bases). This CDR3 spans 14 amino acids. V was shortened by 4 bases and J by 0 bases, with 12 bases between the two germline ends. The germline gives CDR1 SQVTM, CDR2 ANQGSEA. The CDR3 bases are TGCAGCGTTGGGAATCAGGGGTCTAACTATGGCTACACCTTC. This translates into CSVGNQGSNYGYTF.

The chain uses TRBV20-1 and TRBJ1-4, with a possible D match to TRBD1 (6 bases). V was clipped by 4 bases and J by 7 bases, with 16 bases between them. CDR3 length: 14 residues. CDR1 is DFQATT, CDR2 SNEGSKA, per germline (reference sequence). The DNA of the CDR3 is TGCAGTGCTAAGACCCAGGGGATCCTTGAAAAACTGTTTTTT. It encodes CSAKTQGILEKLFF.

This rearrangement joins TRBV5-1 to TRBJ1-1; a weak D match, TRBD1 (6 bases). The CDR3 totals 15 residues. V was trimmed by 4 bases and J by 7 bases, leaving 20 bases between them. The germline gives CDR1 SGHRS, CDR2 YFSETQ. DNA of the CDR3: TGCGCCAGCAGCGCTTCCGCCGGGACAAGCAGTGAAGCTTTCTTT. This translates into CASSASAGTSSEAFF.

This clonotype has only a few counts. CDR3 protein: CASSPDSETQYF. Written as DNA, the CDR3 is TGTGCCAGCAGTCCGGACAGCGAGACCCAGTACTTC. The gene calls are TRBV11-3 and TRBJ2-5; a possible D gene is TRBD1 (6 bases). Germline CDR1 and CDR2: SGHNT and YENEEA. V was clipped by 6 bases and J by 5 bases, with 10 bases between them. The CDR3 is made up of 12 amino acids.